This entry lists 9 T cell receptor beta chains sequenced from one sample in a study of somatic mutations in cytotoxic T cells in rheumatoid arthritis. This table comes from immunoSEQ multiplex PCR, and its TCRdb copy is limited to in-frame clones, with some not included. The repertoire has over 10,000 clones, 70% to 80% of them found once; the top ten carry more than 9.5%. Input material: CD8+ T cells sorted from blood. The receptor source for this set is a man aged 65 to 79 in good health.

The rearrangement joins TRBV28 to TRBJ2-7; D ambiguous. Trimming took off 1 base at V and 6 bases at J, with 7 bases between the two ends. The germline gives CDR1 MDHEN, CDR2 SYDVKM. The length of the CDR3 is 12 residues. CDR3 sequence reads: CASSLLGAEQYF. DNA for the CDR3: TGTGCCAGCAGTTTATTGGGTGCCGAGCAGTACTTC.

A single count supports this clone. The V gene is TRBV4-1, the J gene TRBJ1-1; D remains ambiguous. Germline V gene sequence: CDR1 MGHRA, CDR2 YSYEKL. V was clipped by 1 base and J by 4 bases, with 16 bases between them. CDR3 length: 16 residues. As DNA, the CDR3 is TGCGCCAGCAGCCAAGGTTCGACGGCCCGAGTCACTGAAGCTTTCTTT. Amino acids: CASSQGSTARVTEAFF.

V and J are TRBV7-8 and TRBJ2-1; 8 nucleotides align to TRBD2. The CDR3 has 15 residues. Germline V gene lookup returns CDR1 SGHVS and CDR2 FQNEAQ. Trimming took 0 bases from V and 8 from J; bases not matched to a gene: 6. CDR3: CASSLAGTRSHEQFF. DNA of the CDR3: TGTGCCAGCAGCTTAGCCGGGACTAGATCTCATGAGCAGTTCTTC.

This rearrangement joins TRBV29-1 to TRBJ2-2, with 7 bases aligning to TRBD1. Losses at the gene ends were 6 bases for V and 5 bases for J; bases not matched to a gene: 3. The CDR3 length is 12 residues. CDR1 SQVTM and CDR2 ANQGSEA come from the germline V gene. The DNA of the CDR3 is TGCAGCGTGTACAGGGGAACCGGGGAGCTGTTTTTT. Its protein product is CSVYRGTGELFF.

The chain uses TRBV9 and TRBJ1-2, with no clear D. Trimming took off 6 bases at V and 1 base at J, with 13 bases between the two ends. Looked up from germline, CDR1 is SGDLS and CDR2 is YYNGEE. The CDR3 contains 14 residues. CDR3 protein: CASTAPGSNYGYTF. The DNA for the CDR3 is TGTGCCAGCACCGCGCCGGGGAGTAACTATGGCTACACCTTC.

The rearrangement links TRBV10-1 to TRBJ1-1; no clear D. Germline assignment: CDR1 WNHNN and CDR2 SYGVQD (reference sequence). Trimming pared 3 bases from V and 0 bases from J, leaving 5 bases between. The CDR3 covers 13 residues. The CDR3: CASSDSLNTEAFF. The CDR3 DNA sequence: TGCGCCAGCAGTGATTCACTGAACACTGAAGCTTTCTTT.

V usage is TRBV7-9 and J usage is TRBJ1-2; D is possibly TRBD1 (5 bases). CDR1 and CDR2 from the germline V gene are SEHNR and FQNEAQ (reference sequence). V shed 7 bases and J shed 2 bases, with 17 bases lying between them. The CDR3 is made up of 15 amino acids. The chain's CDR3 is CASTLSGQGNYGYTF. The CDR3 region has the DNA TGTGCCAGCACCCTAAGCGGGCAGGGAAACTATGGCTACACCTTC. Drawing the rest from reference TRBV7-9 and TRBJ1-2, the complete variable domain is DTGVSQNPRHKITKRGQNVTFRCDPISEHNRLYWYRQTLGQGPEFLTYFQNEAQLEKSRLLSDRFSAERPKGSFSTLEIQRTEQGDSAMYLCASTLSGQGNYGYTFGSGTRLTVV.

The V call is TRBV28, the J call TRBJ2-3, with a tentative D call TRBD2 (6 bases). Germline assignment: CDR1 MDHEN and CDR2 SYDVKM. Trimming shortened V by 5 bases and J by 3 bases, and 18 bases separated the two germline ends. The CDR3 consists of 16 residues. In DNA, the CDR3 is TGTGCCAGCAGTCCCCAAGGCGCGCGGGAAACAGATACGCAGTATTTT. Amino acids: CASSPQGARETDTQYF.

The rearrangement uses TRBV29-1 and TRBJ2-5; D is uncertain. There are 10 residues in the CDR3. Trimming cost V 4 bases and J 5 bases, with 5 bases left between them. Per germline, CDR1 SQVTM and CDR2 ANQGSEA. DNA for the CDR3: TGCAGCGTTGGCCCGGAGACCCAGTACTTC. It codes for CSVGPETQYF.